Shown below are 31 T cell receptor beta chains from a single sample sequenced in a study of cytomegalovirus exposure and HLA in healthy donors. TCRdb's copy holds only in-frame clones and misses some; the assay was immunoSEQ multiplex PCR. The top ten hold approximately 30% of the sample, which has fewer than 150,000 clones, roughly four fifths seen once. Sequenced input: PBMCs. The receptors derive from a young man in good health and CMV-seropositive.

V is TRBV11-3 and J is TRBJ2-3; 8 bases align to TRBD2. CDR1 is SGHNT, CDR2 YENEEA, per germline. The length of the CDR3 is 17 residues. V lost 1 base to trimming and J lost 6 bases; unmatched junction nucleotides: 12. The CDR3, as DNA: TGTGCCAGCAGCTTAGGGGGCCCTCGCGGGGGGCCCGATACGCAGTATTTT. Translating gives CASSLGGPRGGPDTQYF.

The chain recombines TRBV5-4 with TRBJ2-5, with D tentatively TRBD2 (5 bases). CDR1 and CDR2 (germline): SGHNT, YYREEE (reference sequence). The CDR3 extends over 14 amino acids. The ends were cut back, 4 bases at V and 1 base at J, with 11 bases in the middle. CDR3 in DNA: TGTGCCAGCAGCCCAACGCGGGTCCAAGAGACCCAGTACTTC. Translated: CASSPTRVQETQYF. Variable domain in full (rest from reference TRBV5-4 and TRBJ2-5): ETGVTQSPTHLIKTRGQQVTLRCSSQSGHNTVSWYQQALGQGPQFIFQYYREEENGRGNFPPRFSGLQFPNYSSELNVNALELDDSALYLCASSPTRVQETQYFGPGTRLLVL.

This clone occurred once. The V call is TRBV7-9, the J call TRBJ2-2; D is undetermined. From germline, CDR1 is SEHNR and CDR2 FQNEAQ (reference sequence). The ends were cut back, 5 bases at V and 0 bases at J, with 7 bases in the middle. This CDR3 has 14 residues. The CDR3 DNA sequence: TGTGCCAGCAGCCGTTTAGCGAACACCGGGGAGCTGTTTTTT. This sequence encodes CASSRLANTGELFF.

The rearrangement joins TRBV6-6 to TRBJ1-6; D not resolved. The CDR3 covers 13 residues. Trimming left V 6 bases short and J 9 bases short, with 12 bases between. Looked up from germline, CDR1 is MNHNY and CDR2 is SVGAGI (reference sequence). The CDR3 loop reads CASSWAYGSPLHF. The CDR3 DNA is TGTGCCAGCAGCTGGGCCTACGGTTCACCCCTCCACTTT.

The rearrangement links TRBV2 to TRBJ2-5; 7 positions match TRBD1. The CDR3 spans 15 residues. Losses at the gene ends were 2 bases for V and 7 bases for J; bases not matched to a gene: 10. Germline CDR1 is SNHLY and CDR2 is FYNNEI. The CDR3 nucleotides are TGTGCCAGCAGTGAATCTGGGACAGAGATAGGGACCCAGTACTTC. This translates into CASSESGTEIGTQYF.

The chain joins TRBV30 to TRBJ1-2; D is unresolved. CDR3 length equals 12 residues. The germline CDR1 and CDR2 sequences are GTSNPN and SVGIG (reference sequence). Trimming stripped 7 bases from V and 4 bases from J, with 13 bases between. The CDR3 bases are TGTGCCTCCGGGGTGGGCAGCTATGGCTACACCTTC. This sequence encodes CASGVGSYGYTF.

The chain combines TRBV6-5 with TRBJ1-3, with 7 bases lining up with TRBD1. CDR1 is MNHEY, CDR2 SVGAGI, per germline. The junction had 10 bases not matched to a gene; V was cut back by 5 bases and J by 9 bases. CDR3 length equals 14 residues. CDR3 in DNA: TGTGCCAGCAGTAAGGACAGGATAGGCGGCACCATATATTTT. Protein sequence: CASSKDRIGGTIYF.

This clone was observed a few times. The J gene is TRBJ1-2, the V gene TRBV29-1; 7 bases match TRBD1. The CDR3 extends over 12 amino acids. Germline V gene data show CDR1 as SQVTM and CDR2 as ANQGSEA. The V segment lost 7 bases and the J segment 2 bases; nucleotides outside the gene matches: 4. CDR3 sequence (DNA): TGCAGCGCCCAACAGGGGAACTATGGCTACACCTTC. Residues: CSAQQGNYGYTF.

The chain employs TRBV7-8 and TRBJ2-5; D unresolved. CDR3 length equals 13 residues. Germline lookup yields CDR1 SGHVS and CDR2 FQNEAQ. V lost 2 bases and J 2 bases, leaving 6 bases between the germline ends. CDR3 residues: CASSLPLQETQYF. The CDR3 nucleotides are TGTGCCAGCAGCTTACCTCTACAAGAGACCCAGTACTTC. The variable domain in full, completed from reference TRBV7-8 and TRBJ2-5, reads GAGVSQSPRYKVAKRGQDVALRCDPISGHVSLFWYQQALGQGPEFLTYFQNEAQLDKSGLPSDRFFAERPEGSVSTLKIQRTQQEDSAVYLCASSLPLQETQYFGPGTRLLVL.

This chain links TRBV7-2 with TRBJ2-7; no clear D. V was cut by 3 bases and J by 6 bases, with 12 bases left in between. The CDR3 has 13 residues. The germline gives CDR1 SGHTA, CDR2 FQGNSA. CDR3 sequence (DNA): TGTGCCAGCAGCTTGGCCCGAGGAGTCGAGCAGTACTTC. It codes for CASSLARGVEQYF.

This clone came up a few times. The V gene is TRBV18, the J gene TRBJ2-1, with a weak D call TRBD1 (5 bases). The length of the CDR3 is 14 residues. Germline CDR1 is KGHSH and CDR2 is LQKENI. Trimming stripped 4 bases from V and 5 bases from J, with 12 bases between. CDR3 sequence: CASSHADNNNEQFF. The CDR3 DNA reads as TGTGCCAGCTCACACGCGGACAATAACAATGAGCAGTTCTTC. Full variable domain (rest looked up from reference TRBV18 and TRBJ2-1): NAGVMQNPRHLVRRRGQEARLRCSPMKGHSHVYWYRQLPEEGLKFMVYLQKENIIDESGMPKERFSAEFPKEGPSILRIQQVVRGDSAAYFCASSHADNNNEQFFGPGTRLTVL.

The CDR3 protein is CASRDGQGAYEQYF. As DNA, the CDR3 is TGTGCCAGCAGAGACGGACAGGGGGCCTACGAGCAGTACTTC. The rearrangement joins TRBV6-1 to TRBJ2-7, with 10 nucleotides matching TRBD1. This CDR3 spans 14 amino acids. Germline V lookup: CDR1 MNHNS, CDR2 SASEGT. V shed 6 bases and J 2 bases; nucleotides not matched to a gene: 4.

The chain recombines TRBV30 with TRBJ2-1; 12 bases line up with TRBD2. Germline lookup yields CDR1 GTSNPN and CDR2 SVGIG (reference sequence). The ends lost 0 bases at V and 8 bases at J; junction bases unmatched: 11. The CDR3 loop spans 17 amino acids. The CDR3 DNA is TGTGCCTGGAGTGTAGGGCGGACTAGCGGGACTCGGGATGAGCAGTTCTTC. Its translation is CAWSVGRTSGTRDEQFF.

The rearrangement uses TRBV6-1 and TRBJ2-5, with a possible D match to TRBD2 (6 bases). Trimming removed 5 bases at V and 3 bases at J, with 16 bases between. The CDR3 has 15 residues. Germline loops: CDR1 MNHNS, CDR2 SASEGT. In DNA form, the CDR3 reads TGTGCCAGCAGTCCCACTAGCAGGAGGGAAGAGACCCAGTACTTC. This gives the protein CASSPTSRREETQYF.

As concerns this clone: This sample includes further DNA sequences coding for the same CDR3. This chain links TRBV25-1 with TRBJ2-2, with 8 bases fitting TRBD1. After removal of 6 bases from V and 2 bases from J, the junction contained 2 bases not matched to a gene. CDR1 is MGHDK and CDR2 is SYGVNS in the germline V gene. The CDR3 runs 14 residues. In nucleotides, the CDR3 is TGTGCCAGCAGGGACAGGGTAAACACCGGGGAGCTGTTTTTT. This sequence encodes CASRDRVNTGELFF. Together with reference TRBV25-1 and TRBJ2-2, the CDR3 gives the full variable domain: EADIYQTPRYLVIGTGKKITLECSQTMGHDKMYWYQQDPGMELHLIHYSYGVNSTEKGDLSSESTVSRIRTEHFPLTLESARPSHTSQYLCASRDRVNTGELFFGEGSRLTVL.

CDR3 protein: CASSLAAGGPYEQYF. The CDR3 nucleotides are TGTGCCAGCAGCTTAGCGGCGGGAGGGCCCTACGAGCAGTACTTC. The V call is TRBV7-2, the J call TRBJ2-7, with 9 bases lining up with TRBD2. The CDR3 has 15 amino acids. Germline CDR1 and CDR2: SGHTA and FQGNSA. J gave up 2 bases and V 0 bases, and 2 bases lay outside the gene matches.

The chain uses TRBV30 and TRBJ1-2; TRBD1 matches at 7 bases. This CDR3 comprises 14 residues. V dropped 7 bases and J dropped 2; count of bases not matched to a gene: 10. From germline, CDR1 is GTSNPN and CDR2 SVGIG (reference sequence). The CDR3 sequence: CASPRQGLNYGYTF. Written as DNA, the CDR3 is TGTGCCTCCCCTCGACAGGGACTCAACTATGGCTACACCTTC.

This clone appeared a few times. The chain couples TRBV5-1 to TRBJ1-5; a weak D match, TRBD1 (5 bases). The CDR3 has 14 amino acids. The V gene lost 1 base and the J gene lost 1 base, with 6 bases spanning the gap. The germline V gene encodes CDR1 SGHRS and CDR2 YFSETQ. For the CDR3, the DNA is TGCGCCAGCAGCTTGTCAGGGAGCAATCAGCCCCAGCATTTT. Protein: CASSLSGSNQPQHF.

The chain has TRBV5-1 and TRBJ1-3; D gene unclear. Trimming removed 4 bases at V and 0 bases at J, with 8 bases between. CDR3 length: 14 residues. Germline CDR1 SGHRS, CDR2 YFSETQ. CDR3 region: CASSGRGSGNTIYF. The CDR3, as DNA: TGCGCCAGCAGCGGCCGGGGCTCTGGAAACACCATATATTTT.

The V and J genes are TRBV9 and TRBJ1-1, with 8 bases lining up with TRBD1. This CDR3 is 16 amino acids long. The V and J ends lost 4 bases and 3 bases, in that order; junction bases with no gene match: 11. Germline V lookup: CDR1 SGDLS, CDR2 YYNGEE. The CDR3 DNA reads TGTGCCAGCAGCCTCTCGACAGGGGACCAGGACACTGAAGCTTTCTTT. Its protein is CASSLSTGDQDTEAFF.

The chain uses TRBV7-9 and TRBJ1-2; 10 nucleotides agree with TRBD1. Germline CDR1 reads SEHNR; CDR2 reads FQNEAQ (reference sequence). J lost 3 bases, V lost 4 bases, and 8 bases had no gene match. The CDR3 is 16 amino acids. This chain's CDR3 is CASSSSGTGVYYGYTF. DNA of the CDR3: TGTGCCAGCAGCTCTTCCGGGACAGGGGTGTACTATGGCTACACCTTC.

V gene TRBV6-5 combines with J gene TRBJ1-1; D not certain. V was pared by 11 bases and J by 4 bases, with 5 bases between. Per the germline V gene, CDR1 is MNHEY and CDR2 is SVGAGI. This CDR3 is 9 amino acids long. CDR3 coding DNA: TGTGCCGGGCGCACTGAAGCTTTCTTT. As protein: CAGRTEAFF.

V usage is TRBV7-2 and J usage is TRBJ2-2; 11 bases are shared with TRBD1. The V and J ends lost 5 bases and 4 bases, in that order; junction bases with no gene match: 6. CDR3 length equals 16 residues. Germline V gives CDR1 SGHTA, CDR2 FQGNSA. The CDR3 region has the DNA TGTGCCAGCAGCCCGCCGGGACAGGGGGGCACCGGGGAGCTGTTTTTT. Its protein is CASSPPGQGGTGELFF.

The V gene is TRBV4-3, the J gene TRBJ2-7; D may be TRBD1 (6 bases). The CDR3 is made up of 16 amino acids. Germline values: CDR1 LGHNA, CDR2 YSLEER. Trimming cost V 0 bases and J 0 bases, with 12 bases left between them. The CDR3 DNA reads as TGCGCCAGCAGCCAAGATCGGCAGGGGAGCTCCTACGAGCAGTACTTC. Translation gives CASSQDRQGSSYEQYF.

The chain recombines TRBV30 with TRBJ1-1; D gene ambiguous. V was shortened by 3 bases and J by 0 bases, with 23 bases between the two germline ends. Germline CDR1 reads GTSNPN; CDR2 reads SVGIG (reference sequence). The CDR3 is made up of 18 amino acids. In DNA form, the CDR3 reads TGTGCCTGGAGAAGGTCTTCGGGGAGGGTAGCCATGAACACTGAAGCTTTCTTT. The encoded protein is CAWRRSSGRVAMNTEAFF.

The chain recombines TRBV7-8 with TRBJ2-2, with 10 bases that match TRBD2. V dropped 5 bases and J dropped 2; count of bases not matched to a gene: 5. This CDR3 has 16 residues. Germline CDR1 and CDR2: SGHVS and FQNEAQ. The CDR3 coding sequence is TGTGCCAGCAGCCGTTTAGCGGGGGGAAACACCGGGGAGCTGTTTTTT. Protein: CASSRLAGGNTGELFF.

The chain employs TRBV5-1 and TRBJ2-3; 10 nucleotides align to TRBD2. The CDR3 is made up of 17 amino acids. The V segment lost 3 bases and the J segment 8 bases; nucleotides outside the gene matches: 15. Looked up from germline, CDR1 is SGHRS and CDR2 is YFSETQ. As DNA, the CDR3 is TGCGCCAGCAGCTGGATAGCGGGGGGTCAGGCTGTAGTTACGCAGTATTTT. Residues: CASSWIAGGQAVVTQYF. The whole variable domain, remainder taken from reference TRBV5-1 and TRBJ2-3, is KAGVTQTPRYLIKTRGQQVTLSCSPISGHRSVSWYQQTPGQGLQFLFEYFSETQRNKGNFPGRFSGRQFSNSRSEMNVSTLELGDSALYLCASSWIAGGQAVVTQYFGPGTRLTVL.

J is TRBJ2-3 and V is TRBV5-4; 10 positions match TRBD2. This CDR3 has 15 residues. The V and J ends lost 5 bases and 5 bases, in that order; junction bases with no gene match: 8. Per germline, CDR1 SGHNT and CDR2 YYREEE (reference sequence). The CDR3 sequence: CASRNPSGGIDTQYF. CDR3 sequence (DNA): TGTGCCAGCAGGAACCCTAGCGGGGGAATAGATACGCAGTATTTT.

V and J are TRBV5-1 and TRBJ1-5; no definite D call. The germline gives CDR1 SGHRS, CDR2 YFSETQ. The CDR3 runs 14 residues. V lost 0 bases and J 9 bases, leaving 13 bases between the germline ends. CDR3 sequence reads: CASSLVSDRGPQHF. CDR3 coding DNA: TGCGCCAGCAGCTTGGTTTCGGACCGGGGGCCCCAGCATTTT. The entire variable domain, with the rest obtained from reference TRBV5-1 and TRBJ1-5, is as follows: KAGVTQTPRYLIKTRGQQVTLSCSPISGHRSVSWYQQTPGQGLQFLFEYFSETQRNKGNFPGRFSGRQFSNSRSEMNVSTLELGDSALYLCASSLVSDRGPQHFGDGTRLSIL.

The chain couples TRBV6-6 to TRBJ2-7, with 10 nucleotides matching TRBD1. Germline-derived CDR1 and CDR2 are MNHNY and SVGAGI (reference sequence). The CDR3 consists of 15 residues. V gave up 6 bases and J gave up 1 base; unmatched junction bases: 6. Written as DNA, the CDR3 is TGTGCCAGCAGGCAGGGGACAGGGGTTTCCTACGAGCAGTACTTC. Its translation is CASRQGTGVSYEQYF.

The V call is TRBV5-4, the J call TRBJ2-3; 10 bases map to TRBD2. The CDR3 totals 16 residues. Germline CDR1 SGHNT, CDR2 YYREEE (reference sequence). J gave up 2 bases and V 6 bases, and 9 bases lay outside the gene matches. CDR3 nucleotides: TGTGCCAGCACTCCGGGGGGGACTAGCGTCACAGATACGCAGTATTTT. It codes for CASTPGGTSVTDTQYF.